The subject of this entry is one TCR beta chain. Trimming removed 3 bases from V and 3 bases from J, with 6 bases in between. CDR3 length: 14 residues. In germline, CDR1 is SEHNR, CDR2 FQNEAQ (reference sequence). This sample was included in a study of blood T cell repertoires in COVID-19. Sequencing used immunoSEQ multiplex PCR; TCRdb keeps in-frame clones, though not all of them. The sample carries 390,000 or so clones, around 87% recorded once. Input material: peripheral blood. The chain employs TRBV7-9 and TRBJ1-6; unclear D gene. The source is a woman aged 30 to 39 with COVID-19, enrolled during active disease. CDR3 DNA: TGTGCCAGCAGCTTGGCCAGCTATAATTCACCCCTCCACTTT. Its translation: CASSLASYNSPLHF.